Presented here are 32 T cell receptor beta chains from one specimen sequenced in a study of T-cell memory formation after mild COVID-19. TCRdb called the 5' RACE reads again in MiXCR, with one record for every CDR3 protein. The sample shows about 350,000 distinct CDR3 sequences, around 14% of them seen only once. The sequencing input was PBMCs or a T cell subset sorted from them (not recorded which). These receptors were collected from a young man who had mild COVID-19 (a few samples of this study predate the infection). Cell type and time point are not known.

V and J are TRBV7-9 and TRBJ2-7; D may correspond to TRBD1 or TRBD2 (5 bases each). This CDR3 is 12 amino acids long. Germline V gene lookup returns CDR1 SEHNR and CDR2 FQNEAQ (reference sequence). Trimming cost V 11 bases and J 3 bases, with 14 bases left between them. The CDR3 spells CAGDRGGYEQYF. The CDR3 nucleotides are TGTGCCGGGGACCGAGGAGGCTACGAGCAGTACTTC.

Only a few counts were recorded for this clonotype. The chain links TRBV7-2 to TRBJ2-1; 8 bases are shared with TRBD2. There are 17 residues in the CDR3. V lost 3 bases, J lost 4 bases, and 11 bases stayed unmatched. The germline V gene has CDR1 SGHTA and CDR2 FQGNSA. The CDR3 region is CASSFTGGLLRYNEQFF. The CDR3 DNA sequence: TGTGCCAGCAGCTTCACGGGGGGGCTTCTCCGGTACAATGAGCAGTTCTTC.

This clonotype was seen a handful of times. The chain combines TRBV9 with TRBJ1-3; TRBD1 might be the D (6 bases). Deletions cut 1 base from V and 3 bases from J, with 11 bases between. CDR1 and CDR2 from the germline V gene are SGDLS and YYNGEE. CDR3 length: 15 amino acids. The CDR3: CASSVSQGGGNTIYF. The CDR3 DNA sequence: TGTGCCAGCAGCGTATCACAGGGTGGTGGAAACACCATATATTTT.

This clonotype was detected many times. The rearrangement uses TRBV6-5 and TRBJ2-7, with 7 nucleotides matching TRBD1. The CDR3 totals 15 residues. Germline V gives CDR1 MNHEY, CDR2 SVGAGI. After removal of 4 bases from V and 9 bases from J, the junction contained 15 bases not matched to a gene. CDR3 DNA: TGTGCCAGCAGTTTGCTCGGGGACAGCTACGAGTGGCAGTACTTC. Amino acids: CASSLLGDSYEWQYF.

V usage is TRBV5-4 and J usage is TRBJ1-1, with TRBD1 matching over 7 bases. Germline lookup yields CDR1 SGHNT and CDR2 YYREEE (reference sequence). The trim removed 1 base at V and 8 bases at J, leaving 11 bases unmatched. The CDR3 spans 15 residues. The CDR3 sequence: CASSLSWTGPREAFF. DNA of the CDR3: TGTGCCAGCAGCTTGTCTTGGACAGGTCCTAGAGAAGCTTTCTTT.

This clonotype was recorded a few times. The V gene is TRBV5-8, the J gene TRBJ1-2; the D is unclear. The CDR3 covers 15 residues. The germline CDR1 and CDR2 sequences are SGHTS and YDEGEE. Trimming stripped 4 bases from V and 4 bases from J, with 17 bases between. CDR3 bases: TGTGCCAGCAGCCATAGCGTGGGAGGGATCTATGGCTACACCTTC. Its protein product is CASSHSVGGIYGYTF.

This clonotype occurred a few times. The genes are TRBV30 and TRBJ2-7; D is undetermined. This CDR3 spans 14 amino acids. The germline CDR1 and CDR2 sequences are GTSNPN and SVGIG (reference sequence). V dropped 0 bases and J dropped 3 bases, with 12 bases sitting between them. For the CDR3, the DNA is TGTGCCTGGAGTGTAATACATCAATTCTACGAGCAGTACTTC. Its translation is CAWSVIHQFYEQYF. Supplemented by reference TRBV30 and TRBJ2-7, the full variable domain reads SQTIHQWPATLVQPVGSPLSLECTVEGTSNPNLYWYRQAAGRGLQLLFYSVGIGQISSEVPQNLSASRPQDRQFILSSKKLLLSDSGFYLCAWSVIHQFYEQYFGPGTRLTVT.

This clonotype was counted between two and nine times. This chain connects TRBV4-1 to TRBJ2-3; unclear D gene. CDR1 and CDR2 (germline): MGHRA, YSYEKL. The CDR3 runs 14 residues. Trimming took 1 base from V and 2 from J, leaving 7 bases between them. The CDR3 region is CASSQGTHTDTQYF. CDR3 bases: TGCGCCAGCAGCCAAGGGACGCACACAGATACGCAGTATTTT.

CDR3: CASSRSGPTRETQYF. The CDR3 bases are TGTGCCAGCAGTCGGTCGGGGCCCACCAGAGAGACCCAGTACTTC. This chain connects TRBV12-3 or TRBV12-4 to TRBJ2-5, with D perhaps being TRBD1 or TRBD2 (5 bases each). Trimming left V 5 bases short and J 4 bases short, with 17 bases between. CDR3 length equals 15 residues.

V gene TRBV19 combines with J gene TRBJ2-3, with D tentatively TRBD1 (6 bases). Germline V gene data show CDR1 as LNHDA and CDR2 as SQIVND (reference sequence). The CDR3 is 13 amino acids. Trimming took 10 bases from V and 1 from J, leaving 12 bases between them. The CDR3 coding sequence is TGTGCCACCAGACAGGTGGGCACAGATACGCAGTATTTT. Its protein is CATRQVGTDTQYF.

The chain combines TRBV18 with TRBJ1-1; perhaps TRBD1 as D (5 bases). Germline V gene sequence: CDR1 KGHSH, CDR2 LQKENI. Deletions cut 0 bases from V and 4 bases from J, with 9 bases between. The CDR3 contains 14 residues. As DNA, the CDR3 is TGTGCCAGCTCACCACCGGGGGAGGTCACTGAAGCTTTCTTT. Its protein product is CASSPPGEVTEAFF.

This clonotype was seen only once. The rearrangement joins TRBV29-1 to TRBJ2-3, with D perhaps matching TRBD2 (6 bases). The CDR3 runs 14 residues. The germline gives CDR1 SQVTM, CDR2 ANQGSEA. V was pared by 8 bases and J by 0 bases, with 15 bases between. The CDR3 reads CSISSSGSTDTQYF. CDR3 DNA: TGCAGCATCAGTAGTAGCGGTAGCACAGATACGCAGTATTTT.

This clonotype has more than one count but fewer than ten. V and J are TRBV5-1 and TRBJ2-1; 7 nucleotides match TRBD2. Germline-derived CDR1 and CDR2 are SGHRS and YFSETQ. This CDR3 has 13 amino acids. With 0 bases clipped from V and 9 bases from J, the junction kept 3 bases outside the gene matches. Here the CDR3 reads CASSLDPSGEQFF. In nucleotides, the CDR3 is TGCGCCAGCAGCTTGGACCCTAGCGGTGAGCAGTTCTTC.

This clonotype was counted a few times. This chain uses TRBV11-2 with TRBJ1-2; D is unclear. Germline assignment: CDR1 SGHAT and CDR2 FQNNGV. The CDR3 is 14 residues long. V was clipped by 6 bases and J by 0 bases, with 11 bases between them. CDR3 protein: CASRPLTANYGYTF. The CDR3 DNA follows: TGTGCCAGCAGACCACTGACGGCTAACTATGGCTACACCTTC.

The J gene is TRBJ1-5, the V gene TRBV6-2 or TRBV6-3, with no clear D. The CDR3 has 13 amino acids. Per the germline V gene, CDR1 is MNHEY and CDR2 is SVGEGT. The V end lost 5 bases, the J end lost 3 bases, and 8 bases lay between the germline ends. The CDR3 is CASSDPPNQPQHF. CDR3 in DNA: TGTGCCAGCAGTGACCCTCCCAATCAGCCCCAGCATTTT.

The J gene is TRBJ2-3, the V gene TRBV24-1, with a weak D call TRBD1 (6 bases). The length of the CDR3 is 17 residues. Looked up from germline, CDR1 is KGHDR and CDR2 is SFDVKD. V was shortened by 0 bases and J by 0 bases, with 12 bases between the two germline ends. For the CDR3, the DNA is TGTGCCACCAGTGATTTGCCCCGGGACAAAAGCACAGATACGCAGTATTTT. The encoded protein is CATSDLPRDKSTDTQYF.

The chain uses TRBV11-2 and TRBJ1-4, with D perhaps TRBD1 (6 bases). This CDR3 is 17 amino acids long. The germline V gene encodes CDR1 SGHAT and CDR2 FQNNGV. Trimming shortened V by 8 bases and J by 0 bases, and 19 bases separated the two germline ends. The CDR3 sequence: CASGTRGRTATNEKLFF. CDR3 nucleotide sequence: TGTGCCAGCGGCACCCGTGGACGGACAGCAACTAATGAAAAACTGTTTTTT.

The chain employs TRBV19 and TRBJ1-1; 9 positions agree with TRBD1. The V gene end was trimmed by 6 bases and the J gene end by 7 bases; junction bases not matched to a gene: 9. The CDR3 loop spans 14 amino acids. Germline V lookup: CDR1 LNHDA, CDR2 SQIVND (reference sequence). CDR3 sequence: CASRLRDRANEAFF. The CDR3 DNA reads as TGTGCCAGTAGGCTCCGGGACAGGGCGAATGAAGCTTTCTTT.

This clonotype was counted between two and nine times. The chain combines TRBV18 with TRBJ2-4; possibly TRBD2 for D (6 bases). This CDR3 is built from 14 residues. From germline, CDR1 is KGHSH and CDR2 LQKENI. V lost 1 base, J lost 9 bases, and 13 bases lay in between. The CDR3: CASSPRRASRIQYF. In DNA form, the CDR3 reads TGTGCCAGCTCACCACGGAGGGCTAGCCGCATTCAGTACTTC.

This clonotype was recorded a few times. J is TRBJ2-6 and V is TRBV7-9, with no clear D. The CDR3 totals 11 residues. The V and J ends lost 1 base and 11 bases respectively, with 3 bases between them. CDR1 is SEHNR, CDR2 FQNEAQ, per germline (reference sequence). For the CDR3, the DNA is TGTGCCAGCAGCTTAGTTGACGTCCTGACTTTC. Amino acid sequence: CASSLVDVLTF.

The chain links TRBV7-3 to TRBJ1-6; D possibly corresponds to TRBD1 (5 bases). V lost 6 bases, J lost 10 bases, and 19 bases lay in between. This CDR3 region has 15 residues. Germline V gene sequence: CDR1 SGHTA, CDR2 FQGTGA. The CDR3 region is CASRKDTSFYSPLHF. CDR3 coding DNA: TGTGCCAGCAGAAAGGACACCAGTTTTTACTCACCCCTCCACTTT.

This clonotype turned up a few times. The chain joins TRBV5-4 to TRBJ2-3, with D hard to call. The V end lost 0 bases, the J end lost 0 bases, and 11 bases lay between the germline ends. The CDR3 extends over 16 amino acids. CDR1 and CDR2 (germline): SGHNT, YYREEE (reference sequence). The CDR3 bases are TGTGCCAGCAGCTTGGTGTTAGATCTTAGCACAGATACGCAGTATTTT. Protein sequence: CASSLVLDLSTDTQYF.

This clonotype was observed at least ten times. The chain carries TRBV7-3 and TRBJ2-1, with TRBD2 matching over 8 bases. V gave up 4 bases and J gave up 5 bases; unmatched junction bases: 10. The CDR3 is made up of 16 amino acids. In germline, CDR1 is SGHTA, CDR2 FQGTGA. The CDR3 reads CASSSRGRGAHNEQFF. CDR3 nucleotide sequence: TGTGCCAGCAGCTCCCGCGGGCGGGGGGCGCACAATGAGCAGTTCTTC.

This clonotype was observed a few times. The rearrangement links TRBV7-2 to TRBJ2-1; D uncertain. Looked up from germline, CDR1 is SGHTA and CDR2 is FQGNSA. Trimming shortened V by 3 bases and J by 3 bases, and 9 bases separated the two germline ends. The CDR3 consists of 14 residues. The CDR3 protein is CASSFGNNYNEQFF. The DNA for the CDR3 is TGTGCCAGCAGCTTCGGCAATAACTACAATGAGCAGTTCTTC.

The chain uses TRBV10-2 and TRBJ1-5, with D possibly being TRBD1 (5 bases). Germline V gives CDR1 WSHSY, CDR2 SAAADI. The CDR3 is made up of 18 amino acids. Trimming pared 3 bases from V and 0 bases from J, leaving 18 bases between. DNA for the CDR3: TGCGCCAGCAGTGATGGTCTAAGAGACAGATATAGCAATCAGCCCCAGCATTTT. Its protein is CASSDGLRDRYSNQPQHF.

This clonotype has a handful of counts. The CDR3 DNA reads TGTGCCAGCAGGCGGTCGGGGAACAGCAATCAGCCCCAGCATTTT. It codes for CASRRSGNSNQPQHF. The genes are TRBV6-5 and TRBJ1-5, with no clear D. The germline CDR1 and CDR2 sequences are MNHEY and SVGAGI. Trimming took off 6 bases at V and 1 base at J, with 13 bases between the two ends. This CDR3 spans 15 amino acids.

This clonotype was observed a handful of times. The J gene is TRBJ2-3, the V gene TRBV7-9; D is unclear. V lost 2 bases to trimming and J lost 0 bases, with 6 bases between them. Germline V gene data show CDR1 as SEHNR and CDR2 as FQNEAQ (reference sequence). This CDR3 region has 14 residues. The CDR3 protein is CASSLMTSTDTQYF. CDR3 nucleotide sequence: TGTGCCAGCAGCTTAATGACTAGCACAGATACGCAGTATTTT.

The chain couples TRBV6-6 to TRBJ1-2; unclear D gene. Between the trimmed V and J ends, which lost 0 bases and 3 bases, there was a span of 8 bases. CDR1 is MNHNY, CDR2 SVGAGI, per germline (reference sequence). The CDR3 contains 14 residues. The CDR3 DNA reads as TGTGCCAGCAGTTACTCCGGGGATCACTATGGCTACACCTTC. Translated: CASSYSGDHYGYTF.

This clonotype has a handful of counts. In nucleotides, the CDR3 is TGTGCCAGCAGTGAAGCGCTCACAAGACAGTTCTTC. This encodes CASSEALTRQFF. The V gene is TRBV6-1, the J gene TRBJ2-1; D is unclear. This CDR3 comprises 12 residues. Per the germline V gene, CDR1 is MNHNS and CDR2 is SASEGT. Trimming removed 0 bases from V and 13 bases from J, with 10 bases in between.

This clonotype appeared a few times. CDR3: CASRPQGNSGNTIYF. The CDR3, as DNA: TGTGCCAGCAGACCACAGGGGAACTCTGGAAACACCATATATTTT. This chain joins TRBV3-1 and TRBJ1-3, with TRBD1 matching over 7 bases. CDR1 and CDR2 (germline): LGHDT, YNNKEL (reference sequence). V lost 6 bases and J lost 0; bases outside the gene matches: 5. This CDR3 comprises 15 residues.

This clonotype was observed a few times. CDR3 nucleotides: TGCAGTGCTAGAGATGGGCTAGCACAAGAGACCCAGTACTTC. Encoded protein: CSARDGLAQETQYF. The chain recombines TRBV20-1 with TRBJ2-5; D possibly corresponds to TRBD2 (5 bases). The V gene's germline CDR1 is DFQATT and CDR2 SNEGSKA (reference sequence). Trimming took 0 bases from V and 2 from J, leaving 10 bases between them. The CDR3 is made up of 14 amino acids.

The chain carries TRBV29-1 and TRBJ1-1; D not certain. The CDR3 is 13 residues long. With 1 base removed from V and 8 bases from J, the gap between germline ends came to 14 bases. Germline loops: CDR1 SQVTM, CDR2 ANQGSEA. The CDR3 sequence is CSVEVPDPSEAFF. The CDR3 nucleotides read TGCAGCGTTGAAGTCCCGGACCCCTCCGAAGCTTTCTTT.